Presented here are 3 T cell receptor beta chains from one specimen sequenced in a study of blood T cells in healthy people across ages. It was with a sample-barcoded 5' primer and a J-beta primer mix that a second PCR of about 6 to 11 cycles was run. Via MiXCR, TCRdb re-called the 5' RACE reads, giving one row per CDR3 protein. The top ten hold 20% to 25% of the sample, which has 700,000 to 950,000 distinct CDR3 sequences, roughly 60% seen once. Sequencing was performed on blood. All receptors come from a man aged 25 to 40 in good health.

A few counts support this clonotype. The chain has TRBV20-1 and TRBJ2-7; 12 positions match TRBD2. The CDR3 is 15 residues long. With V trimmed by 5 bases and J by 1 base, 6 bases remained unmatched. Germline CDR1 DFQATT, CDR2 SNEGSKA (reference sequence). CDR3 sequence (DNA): TGCAGTGCTCATCGGACTAGCGGGGCTTCCTACGAGCAGTACTTC. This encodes CSAHRTSGASYEQYF.

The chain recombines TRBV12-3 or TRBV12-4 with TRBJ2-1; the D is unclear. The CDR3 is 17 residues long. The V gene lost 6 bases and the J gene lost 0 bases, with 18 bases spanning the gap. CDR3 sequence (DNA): TGTGCCAGCAGACCGTTAACGGGCTCGTACTCCTACAATGAGCAGTTCTTC. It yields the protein CASRPLTGSYSYNEQFF.

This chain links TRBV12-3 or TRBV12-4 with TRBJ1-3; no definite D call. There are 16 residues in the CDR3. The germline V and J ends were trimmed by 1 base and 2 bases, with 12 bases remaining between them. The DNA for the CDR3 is TGTGCCAGCAGTTTAGTAATATTTGGGCCTGGAAACACCATATATTTT. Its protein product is CASSLVIFGPGNTIYF.